Reported below is one TCR beta chain. Its antigen is not identified. This entry comes from a study of beta chain features in type 1 diabetes. Findings and caveats of the study: All four CD4+ subsets from Type 1 diabetes patients carried moderately but significantly shorter TCRB CDR3s.

cDNA synthesis used the whole RNA isolate, giving expressed TCRB sequences. Assay: immunoSEQ multiplex PCR; the TCRdb copy retains only in-frame clones and omits some. The sample shows a few hundred thousand clones, roughly 12% of them seen only once. The CDR3 runs to 14 residues. Germline V lookup: CDR1 SGHRS, CDR2 YFSETQ. The ends were cut back, 5 bases at V and 2 bases at J, with 14 bases in the middle. The gene calls are TRBV5-1 and TRBJ2-7, with D unresolved. Input material: naive CD4+ T cells from blood. The receptor was derived from a young woman with type 1 diabetes. The CDR3 loop is CASSGTFSPYEQYF. The CDR3 DNA follows: TGCGCCAGCAGTGGCACCTTCTCACCCTACGAGCAGTACTTC.